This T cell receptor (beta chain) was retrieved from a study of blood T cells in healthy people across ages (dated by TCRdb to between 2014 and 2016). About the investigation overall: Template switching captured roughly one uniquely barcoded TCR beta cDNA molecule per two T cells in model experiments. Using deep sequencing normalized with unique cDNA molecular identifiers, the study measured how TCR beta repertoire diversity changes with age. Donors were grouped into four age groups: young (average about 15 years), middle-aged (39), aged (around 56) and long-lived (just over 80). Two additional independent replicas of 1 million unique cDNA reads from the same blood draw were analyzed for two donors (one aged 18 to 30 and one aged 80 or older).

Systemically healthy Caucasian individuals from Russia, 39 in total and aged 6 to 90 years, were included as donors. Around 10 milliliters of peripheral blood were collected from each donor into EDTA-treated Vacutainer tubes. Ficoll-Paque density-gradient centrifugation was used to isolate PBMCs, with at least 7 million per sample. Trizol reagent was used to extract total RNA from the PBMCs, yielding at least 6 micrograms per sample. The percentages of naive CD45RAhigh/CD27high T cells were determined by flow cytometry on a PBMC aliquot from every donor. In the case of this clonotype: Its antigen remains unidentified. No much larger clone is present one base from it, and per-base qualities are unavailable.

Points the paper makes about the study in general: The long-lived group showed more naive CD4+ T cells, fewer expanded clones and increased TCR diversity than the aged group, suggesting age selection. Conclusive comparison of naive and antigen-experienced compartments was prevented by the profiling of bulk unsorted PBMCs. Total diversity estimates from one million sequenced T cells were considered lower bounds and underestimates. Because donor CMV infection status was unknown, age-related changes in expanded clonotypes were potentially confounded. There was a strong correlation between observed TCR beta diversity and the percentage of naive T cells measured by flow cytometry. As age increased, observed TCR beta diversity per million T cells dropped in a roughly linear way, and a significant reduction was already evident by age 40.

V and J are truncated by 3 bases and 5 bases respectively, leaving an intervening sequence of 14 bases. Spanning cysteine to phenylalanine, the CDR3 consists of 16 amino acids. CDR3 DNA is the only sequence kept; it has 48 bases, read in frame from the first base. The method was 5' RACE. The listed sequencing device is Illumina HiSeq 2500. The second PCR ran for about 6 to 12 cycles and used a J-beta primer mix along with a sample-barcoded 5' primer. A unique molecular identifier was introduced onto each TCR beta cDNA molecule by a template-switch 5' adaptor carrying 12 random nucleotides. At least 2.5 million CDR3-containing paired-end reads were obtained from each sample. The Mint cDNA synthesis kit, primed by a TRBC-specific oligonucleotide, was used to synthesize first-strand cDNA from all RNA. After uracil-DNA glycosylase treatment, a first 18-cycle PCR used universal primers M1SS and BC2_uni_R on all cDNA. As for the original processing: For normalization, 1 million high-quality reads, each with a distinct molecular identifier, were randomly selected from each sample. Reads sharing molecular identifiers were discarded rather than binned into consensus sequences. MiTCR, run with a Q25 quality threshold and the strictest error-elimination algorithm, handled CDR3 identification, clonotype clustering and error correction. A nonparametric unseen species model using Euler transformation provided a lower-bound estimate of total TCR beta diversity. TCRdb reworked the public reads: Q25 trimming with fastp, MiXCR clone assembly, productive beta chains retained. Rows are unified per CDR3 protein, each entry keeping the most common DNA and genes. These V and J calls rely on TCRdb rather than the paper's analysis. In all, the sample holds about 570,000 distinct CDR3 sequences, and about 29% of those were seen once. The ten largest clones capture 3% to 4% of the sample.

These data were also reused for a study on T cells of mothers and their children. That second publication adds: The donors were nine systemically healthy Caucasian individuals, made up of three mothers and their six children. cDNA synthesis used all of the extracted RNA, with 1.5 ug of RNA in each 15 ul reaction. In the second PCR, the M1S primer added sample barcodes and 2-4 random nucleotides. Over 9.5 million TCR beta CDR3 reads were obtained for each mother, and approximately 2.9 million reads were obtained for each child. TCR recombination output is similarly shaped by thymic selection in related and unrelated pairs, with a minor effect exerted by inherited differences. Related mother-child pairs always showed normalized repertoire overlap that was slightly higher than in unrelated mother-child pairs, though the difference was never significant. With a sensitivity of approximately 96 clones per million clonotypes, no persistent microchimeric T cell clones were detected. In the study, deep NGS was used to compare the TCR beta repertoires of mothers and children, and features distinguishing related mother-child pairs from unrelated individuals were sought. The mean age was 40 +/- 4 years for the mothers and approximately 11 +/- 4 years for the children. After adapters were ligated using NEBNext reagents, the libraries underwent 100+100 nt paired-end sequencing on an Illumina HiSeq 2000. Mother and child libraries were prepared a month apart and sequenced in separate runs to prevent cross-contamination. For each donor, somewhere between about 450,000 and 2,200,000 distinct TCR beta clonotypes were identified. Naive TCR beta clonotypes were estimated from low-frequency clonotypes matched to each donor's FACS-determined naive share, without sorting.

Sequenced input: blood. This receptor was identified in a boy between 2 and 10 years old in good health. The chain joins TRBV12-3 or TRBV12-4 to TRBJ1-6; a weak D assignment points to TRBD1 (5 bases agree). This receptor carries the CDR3 CASSLKGWDHNSPLHF. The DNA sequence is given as TGTGCCAGCAGTTTGAAGGGTTGGGACCATAATTCACCCCTCCACTTT.